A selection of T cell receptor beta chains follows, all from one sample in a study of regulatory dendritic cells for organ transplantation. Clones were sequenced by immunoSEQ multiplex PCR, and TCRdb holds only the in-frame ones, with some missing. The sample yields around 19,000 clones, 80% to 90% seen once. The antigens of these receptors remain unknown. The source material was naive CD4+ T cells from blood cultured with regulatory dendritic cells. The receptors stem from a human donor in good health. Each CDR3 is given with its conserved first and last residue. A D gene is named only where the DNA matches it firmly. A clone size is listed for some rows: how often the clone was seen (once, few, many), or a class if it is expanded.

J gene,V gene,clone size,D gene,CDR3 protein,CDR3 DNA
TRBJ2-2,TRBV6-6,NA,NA,CASSLGVPGELFF,TGTGCCAGCAGCCTGGGGGTCCCCGGGGAGCTGTTTTTT
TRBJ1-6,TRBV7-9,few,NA,CASSLEGTLKNSPLHF,TGTGCCAGCAGCTTAGAAGGGACTCTGAAAAATTCACCCCTCCACTTT
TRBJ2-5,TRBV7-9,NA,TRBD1,CASSLGGGTGTSETQYF,TGTGCCAGCAGCTTAGGTGGTGGGACAGGGACGTCGGAGACCCAGTACTTC
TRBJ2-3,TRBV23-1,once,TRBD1,CASSQTQDRTRTDTQYF,TGCGCCAGCAGTCAGACTCAGGACAGGACCCGCACAGATACGCAGTATTTT
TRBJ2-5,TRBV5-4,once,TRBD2,CASSLKLSGAGPPVETQYF,TGTGCCAGCAGCTTAAAGTTATCGGGAGCGGGGCCGCCCGTGGAGACCCAGTACTTC
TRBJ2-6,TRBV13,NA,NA,CASKLGSPGANVLTF,TGTGCCAGCAAGCTAGGGTCTCCTGGGGCCAACGTCCTGACTTTC
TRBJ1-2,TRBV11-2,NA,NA,CASSPIRQNNYGYTF,TGTGCCAGCAGTCCAATTCGACAGAATAACTATGGCTACACCTTC
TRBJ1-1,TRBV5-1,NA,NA,CASSLALLRTEAFF,TGCGCCAGCAGCTTGGCACTCCTCCGCACTGAAGCTTTCTTT
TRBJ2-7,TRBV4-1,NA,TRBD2,CASSQEFRTSVPYEQYF,TGCGCCAGCAGCCAAGAATTTAGGACTAGCGTTCCCTACGAGCAGTACTTC
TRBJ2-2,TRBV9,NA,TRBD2,CASSVDAGGLGGELFF,TGTGCCAGCAGCGTAGATGCGGGAGGGCTCGGCGGGGAGCTGTTTTTT
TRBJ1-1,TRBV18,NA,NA,CASSAGMNTEAFF,TGTGCCAGCTCGGCGGGCATGAACACTGAAGCTTTCTTT
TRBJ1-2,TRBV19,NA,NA,CASRTLGGGYGYTF,TGTGCCAGCCGGACACTCGGAGGTGGCTATGGCTACACCTTC
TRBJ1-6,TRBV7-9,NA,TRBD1,CASSSSGGKNSPLHF,TGTGCCAGCAGCTCATCAGGGGGCAAGAATTCACCCCTCCACTTT
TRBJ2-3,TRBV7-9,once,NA,CASSYTGSGLTDTQYF,TGTGCCAGCAGCTACACAGGGTCCGGCCTAACAGATACGCAGTATTTT
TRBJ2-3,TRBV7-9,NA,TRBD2,CASSFSGRTDTQYF,TGTGCCAGCAGCTTTAGCGGGAGGACAGATACGCAGTATTTT
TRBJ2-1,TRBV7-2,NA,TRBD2,CASSFPRVSAGVGYNEQFF,TGTGCCAGCAGCTTCCCGCGAGTCTCAGCGGGGGTGGGCTACAATGAGCAGTTCTTC
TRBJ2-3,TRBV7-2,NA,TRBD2,CASSRSLAGGITDTQYF,TGTGCCAGCAGCCGGTCACTAGCGGGAGGGATAACAGATACGCAGTATTTT
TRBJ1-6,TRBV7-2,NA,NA,CASSWGVNSPLHF,TGTGCCAGCAGCTGGGGTGTTAATTCACCCCTCCACTTT
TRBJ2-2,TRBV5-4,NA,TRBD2,CASKGTSGGMDTGELFF,TGTGCCAGCAAGGGGACTAGCGGGGGGATGGACACCGGGGAGCTGTTTTTT